Presented here are 25 T cell receptor beta chains from one specimen sequenced in a study of regulatory T cells in long-lasting Graves disease (dated by TCRdb to the early 2020s). Libraries were prepared through multiplex PCR. TCRdb shows the sequencer as Illumina HiSeq 4000. CDR3 regions were amplified by Arm-PCR with iRepertoire HTBI primers to construct TCR beta libraries. TCRdb reprocessed the public reads (quality trimming at Q25 with fastp, clone calling with MiXCR) and kept in-frame beta chains. Every distinct CDR3 protein forms one entry, paired with its most common genes and DNA. Here the sample has approximately 470,000 distinct CDR3 sequences; roughly 20% occur a single time. 7% to 9.5% of the sample comes from the top ten. The time point label on this specimen signifies: persistent/refractory GD, antithyroid drugs over 5 years with positive TRAb. RNA was extracted from PBMCs in TRIzol for both TCR sequencing and RNA sequencing.

The sample was peripheral blood mononuclear cells (PBMCs), taken when the disease was refractory, from a patient treated with antithyroid drugs. Receptors were obtained from a female donor with Graves disease.

There are a few counts of this clonotype. The V and J genes are TRBV6-1 and TRBJ1-5; D is unclear. Germline V gene sequence: CDR1 MNHNS, CDR2 SASEGT. V gave up 4 bases and J gave up 0 bases, with 7 bases separating them. The CDR3 totals 14 residues. The CDR3 DNA reads as TGTGCCAGCAGTGGGCTAGGTAGCAATCAGCCCCAGCATTTT. Translating gives CASSGLGSNQPQHF.

The CDR3 here is CASSPRGAPSSYNEQFF. CDR3 DNA: TGTGCCAGCAGCCCTCGGGGAGCCCCCAGCTCCTACAATGAGCAGTTCTTC. This sequence joins TRBV7-9 and TRBJ2-1; weak D call: TRBD2 (5 bases). The CDR3 is 17 amino acids. V lost 5 bases to trimming and J lost 0 bases, with 17 bases between them. CDR1 is SEHNR and CDR2 is FQNEAQ in the germline V gene (reference sequence). The full variable domain, rest sourced from reference TRBV7-9 and TRBJ2-1, is DTGVSQNPRHKITKRGQNVTFRCDPISEHNRLYWYRQTLGQGPEFLTYFQNEAQLEKSRLLSDRFSAERPKGSFSTLEIQRTEQGDSAMYLCASSPRGAPSSYNEQFFGPGTRLTVL.

This clonotype has a count of ten or more. The chain employs TRBV29-1 and TRBJ1-2, with TRBD1 matching 8 bases. Trimming removed 1 base from V and 6 bases from J; junction bases left unmatched: 4. Germline CDR1 is SQVTM and CDR2 is ANQGSEA. The CDR3 loop spans 13 amino acids. The CDR3 DNA reads TGCAGCGTTGAAGGACAGGGGTTGGATGGCTACACCTTC. It codes for CSVEGQGLDGYTF.

The chain uses TRBV6-2 or TRBV6-3 and TRBJ1-1, with D perhaps TRBD1 (6 bases). V was shortened by 5 bases and J by 2 bases, with 15 bases between the two germline ends. The CDR3 loop spans 15 amino acids. CDR1 MNHEY and CDR2 SVGEGT come from the germline V gene. The CDR3, as DNA: TGTGCCAGCAGTGAAGGGACAAGGGTTAACACTGAAGCTTTCTTT. Its protein product is CASSEGTRVNTEAFF.

This clonotype was recorded once. The chain links TRBV30 to TRBJ2-1; TRBD2 matches 10 bases. J lost 2 bases, V lost 1 base, and 5 bases had no gene match. Germline V gene data show CDR1 as GTSNPN and CDR2 as SVGIG (reference sequence). This CDR3 is built from 16 residues. As DNA, the CDR3 is TGTGCCTGGAGTGAAATAGCGGGAGGACCCTACAATGAGCAGTTCTTC. Translated: CAWSEIAGGPYNEQFF.

This rearrangement joins TRBV27 to TRBJ2-5; 7 bases map to TRBD2. This CDR3 has 14 residues. Looked up from germline, CDR1 is MNHEY and CDR2 is SMNVEV (reference sequence). V lost 1 base, J lost 4 bases, and 3 bases stayed unmatched. The CDR3: CASSLYASGETQYF. Here the CDR3 DNA reads TGTGCCAGCAGTTTATATGCTAGCGGAGAGACCCAGTACTTC.

This clonotype was counted many times. This rearrangement joins TRBV28 to TRBJ1-1, with D perhaps TRBD1 (6 bases). The CDR3 sequence is 15 residues long. Germline CDR1 MDHEN, CDR2 SYDVKM. Trimming removed 5 bases at V and 0 bases at J, with 13 bases between. CDR3 nucleotides: TGTGCCAGCAGTCCCGACAGGTACATGAACACTGAAGCTTTCTTT. Translating it yields CASSPDRYMNTEAFF.

This clonotype has ten or more counts. V is TRBV27 and J is TRBJ1-1, with no clear D. The germline V gene has CDR1 MNHEY and CDR2 SMNVEV (reference sequence). The CDR3 length is 13 residues. The V gene lost 2 bases and the J gene lost 9 bases, with 13 bases spanning the gap. CDR3 in DNA: TGTGCCAGCAGTTTAGTTGGCAGAAAAAAAGCTTTCTTT. This gives the protein CASSLVGRKKAFF.

The chain couples TRBV19 to TRBJ1-1, with D perhaps matching TRBD1 (6 bases). The V end was cut by 5 bases, the J end by 6 bases, with 16 bases between. CDR3 length equals 14 residues. CDR1 and CDR2 from the germline V gene are LNHDA and SQIVND (reference sequence). Written as DNA, the CDR3 is TGTGCCAGTAGTGCCAACAGGGATTTGGCTGAAGCTTTCTTT. Translation gives CASSANRDLAEAFF.

The chain links TRBV5-1 to TRBJ1-5; TRBD1 might be the D (5 bases). The CDR3 runs to 12 residues. V lost 4 bases and J lost 9, with 11 bases in between. Germline CDR1 SGHRS, CDR2 YFSETQ. This CDR3 reads CASSAGGGPQHF. The CDR3 nucleotides are TGCGCCAGCAGCGCCGGCGGGGGGCCCCAGCATTTT. The entire variable domain, with the rest obtained from reference TRBV5-1 and TRBJ1-5, is as follows: KAGVTQTPRYLIKTRGQQVTLSCSPISGHRSVSWYQQTPGQGLQFLFEYFSETQRNKGNFPGRFSGRQFSNSRSEMNVSTLELGDSALYLCASSAGGGPQHFGDGTRLSIL.

This clonotype was picked up a small number of times. The chain is built from TRBV16 and TRBJ1-6; no reliable D call. Germline-derived CDR1 and CDR2 are KGHSY and FQNENV. The germline V and J ends were trimmed by 0 bases and 2 bases, with 5 bases remaining between them. The CDR3 has 15 amino acids. CDR3 region: CASSQSTAYNSPLHF. CDR3 sequence (DNA): TGTGCCAGCAGCCAATCGACGGCCTATAATTCACCCCTCCACTTT.

The chain couples TRBV7-9 to TRBJ2-2; TRBD2 matches at 8 bases. The ends lost 5 bases at V and 3 bases at J; junction bases unmatched: 8. This CDR3 region has 16 residues. Germline CDR1 and CDR2: SEHNR and FQNEAQ (reference sequence). CDR3 bases: TGTGCCAGCAGCCCGTCGAGCGGGGGTGACACCGGGGAGCTGTTTTTT. Its translation is CASSPSSGGDTGELFF.

This chain links TRBV2 with TRBJ1-5; D possibly corresponds to TRBD1 (6 bases). The CDR3 totals 16 residues. The germline V gene has CDR1 SNHLY and CDR2 FYNNEI. The V end lost 6 bases, the J end lost 7 bases, and 22 bases lay between the germline ends. The DNA for the CDR3 is TGTGCCAGCAGAGAGAACAGGGCTTCTTTGAAGCAGCCCCAGCATTTT. This encodes CASRENRASLKQPQHF.

This clonotype has at least ten counts. The chain uses TRBV27 and TRBJ1-1, with 7 bases lining up with TRBD1. Germline trimming cut 5 bases from V and 4 bases from J; bases unmatched to any gene: 7. The CDR3 totals 14 residues. Germline loops: CDR1 MNHEY, CDR2 SMNVEV (reference sequence). In nucleotides, the CDR3 is TGTGCCAGCAGTACGAAAGGGGGCTTCACTGAAGCTTTCTTT. It is translated as CASSTKGGFTEAFF.

The chain joins TRBV15 to TRBJ2-1; TRBD2 agrees at 13 bases. Germline loops: CDR1 LNHNV, CDR2 YYDKDF (reference sequence). V trimming: 1 base; J trimming: 7 bases; junction bases outside the gene matches: 7. The CDR3 is 17 amino acids. CDR3 sequence: CATSRGAGLAGDNEQFF. The DNA for the CDR3 is TGTGCCACCAGCAGAGGCGCAGGACTAGCGGGAGATAATGAGCAGTTCTTC.

V is TRBV7-3 and J is TRBJ1-3; D ambiguous. From germline, CDR1 is SGHTA and CDR2 FQGTGA. CDR3 length equals 16 residues. V was trimmed by 2 bases and J by 0 bases, leaving 11 bases between them. CDR3 protein: CASSLYSGRSGNTIYF. The CDR3 region has the DNA TGTGCCAGCAGCTTATATTCTGGACGCTCTGGAAACACCATATATTTT.

This clonotype was seen at least ten times. V usage is TRBV18 and J usage is TRBJ2-5, with no clear D. Trimming took 2 bases from V and 4 from J, leaving 14 bases between them. This CDR3 has 15 residues. Germline-derived CDR1 and CDR2 are KGHSH and LQKENI. The CDR3 is CASSPSGRPSETQYF. CDR3 in DNA: TGTGCCAGCTCACCATCGGGCAGGCCCTCAGAGACCCAGTACTTC.

The table lists this clonotype with a few counts. This chain connects TRBV30 to TRBJ1-2; no definite D call. CDR3 length: 13 residues. Trimming removed 3 bases at V and 8 bases at J, with 16 bases between. Germline loops: CDR1 GTSNPN, CDR2 SVGIG (reference sequence). Here the CDR3 reads CAWRERGAQGYTF. CDR3 bases: TGTGCCTGGAGGGAACGGGGAGCCCAGGGCTACACCTTC.

This clonotype was seen more than once but under ten times. The chain uses TRBV4-3 and TRBJ2-7; 14 bases are shared with TRBD2. The CDR3 has 15 residues. V shed 2 bases and J 5 bases; nucleotides not matched to a gene: 2. Germline V gene data show CDR1 as LGHNA and CDR2 as YSLEER. The CDR3 sequence: CASSQSGLAGDEQYF. The CDR3 bases are TGCGCCAGCAGCCAATCGGGACTAGCGGGAGACGAGCAGTACTTC.

This rearrangement joins TRBV6-4 to TRBJ2-1; D is perhaps TRBD1 (5 bases). Germline lookup yields CDR1 MRHNA and CDR2 SNTAGT. The CDR3 consists of 16 residues. Trimming left V 1 base short and J 4 bases short, with 14 bases between. This chain's CDR3 is CASSDLTARPYNEQFF. Written as DNA, the CDR3 is TGTGCCAGCAGTGACTTGACAGCACGTCCGTACAATGAGCAGTTCTTC.

The chain combines TRBV6-2 or TRBV6-3 with TRBJ2-2, with D tentatively TRBD1 (5 bases). The germline gives CDR1 MNHEY, CDR2 SVGEGT. V was shortened by 2 bases and J by 4 bases, with 11 bases between the two germline ends. The length of the CDR3 is 15 residues. Here the CDR3 reads CASSYTSRGTGELFF. The CDR3 nucleotides are TGTGCCAGCAGTTACACATCAAGGGGCACCGGGGAGCTGTTTTTT.

This clonotype was seen many times. The V gene is TRBV6-5, the J gene TRBJ2-2, with unresolved D. CDR3 length: 14 residues. The germline gives CDR1 MNHEY, CDR2 SVGAGI. V was pared by 2 bases and J by 7 bases, with 11 bases between. This chain's CDR3 is CASSYVTAGGELFF. The CDR3 region has the DNA TGTGCCAGCAGTTACGTGACTGCAGGCGGGGAGCTGTTTTTT.

This clonotype was observed many times. The V gene is TRBV6-1, the J gene TRBJ2-7; D gene ambiguous. The CDR3 length is 15 residues. The ends were cut back, 6 bases at V and 3 bases at J, with 18 bases in the middle. Germline CDR1 is MNHNS and CDR2 is SASEGT. Here the CDR3 reads CASRSGNFRLYEQYF. As DNA, the CDR3 is TGTGCCAGCAGGTCCGGAAATTTCCGGCTCTACGAGCAGTACTTC.

Regarding this clonotype: This CDR3 fails to terminate in the conserved phenylalanine or tryptophan, so it likely reflects a read error. The V call is TRBV7-9, the J call TRBJ1-2; 10 nucleotides match TRBD1. Germline V CDR1 and CDR2: SEHNR, FQNEAQ (reference sequence). V shed 4 bases and J 11 bases; nucleotides not matched to a gene: 7. The CDR3 is made up of 13 amino acids. CDR3 coding DNA: TGTGCCAGCAGCTCCGGGACAGGGGTGATTTACACCTCC. It codes for CASSSGTGVIYTS.

This clonotype was found many times. The rearrangement joins TRBV14 to TRBJ2-7; a weak D match, TRBD1 (6 bases). The V and J ends lost 3 bases and 6 bases respectively, with 12 bases between them. There are 13 residues in the CDR3. Germline loops: CDR1 SGHDN, CDR2 FVKESK. This CDR3 is CASSQVLGGEQYF. DNA of the CDR3: TGTGCCAGCAGCCAGGTGTTAGGGGGCGAGCAGTACTTC.